These 30 T cell receptor beta chains were all obtained from the same sample, sequenced in a study of blood T cells in healthy people across ages. Using a J-beta primer mix together with a sample-barcoded 5' primer, a second PCR was run for about 7 to 12 cycles. A single record per CDR3 protein comes from TCRdb applying MiXCR to the 5' RACE reads. The sample has around 700,000 distinct CDR3 sequences; approximately 25% are singletons. The same data also contributed to another study, on T cells of mothers and their children.

The source material was blood. The receptors shown here come from a boy younger than 18 in good health.

This rearrangement joins TRBV3-1 to TRBJ2-7; D is uncertain. V was clipped by 0 bases and J by 2 bases, with 8 bases between them. CDR3 length equals 14 residues. The germline V gene has CDR1 LGHDT and CDR2 YNNKEL (reference sequence). CDR3 amino acids: CASSQDTNAYEQYF. CDR3 coding DNA: TGTGCCAGCAGCCAAGATACCAATGCCTACGAGCAGTACTTC.

The table lists this clonotype with a few counts. Germline is not matched at one junction end, which may reflect a read error. The gene calls are TRBV7-9 and TRBJ2-3; maybe TRBD1 (5 bases). Germline values: CDR1 SEHNR, CDR2 FQNEAQ (reference sequence). The CDR3 is 12 residues long. Here the CDR3 DNA reads TGTGCCAGCAGCTGGGGCACAGATATGCAGTATTTT. Translated, it gives CASSWGTDMQYF.

The chain uses TRBV6-2 or TRBV6-3 and TRBJ2-5; 7 positions agree with TRBD1. V was pared by 4 bases and J by 5 bases, with 13 bases of the junction left unmatched. Germline loops: CDR1 MNHEY, CDR2 SVGEGT. The CDR3 has 16 amino acids. This CDR3 is CASSLDLQGESETQYF. CDR3 nucleotide sequence: TGTGCCAGCAGTTTAGACCTCCAGGGGGAATCGGAGACCCAGTACTTC.

The sample holds many counts of this clonotype. The chain recombines TRBV3-1 with TRBJ2-5; D is unresolved. From germline, CDR1 is LGHDT and CDR2 YNNKEL (reference sequence). Trimming took off 2 bases at V and 1 base at J, with 5 bases between the two ends. The CDR3 has 13 amino acids. Written as DNA, the CDR3 is TGTGCCAGCAGCCAAAGTCCCCAAGAGACCCAGTACTTC. Amino acids: CASSQSPQETQYF.

This chain uses TRBV2 with TRBJ2-5; D is unclear. CDR1 and CDR2 (germline): SNHLY, FYNNEI. This CDR3 comprises 14 residues. V was shortened by 4 bases and J by 2 bases, with 11 bases between the two germline ends. CDR3 loop: CASSVVGSQETQYF. CDR3 nucleotide sequence: TGTGCCAGCAGTGTCGTCGGATCACAAGAGACCCAGTACTTC.

CDR3 in amino acids: CASKRSGGYTEQYF. As DNA, the CDR3 is TGTGCCAGCAAACGTAGCGGGGGGTATACAGAGCAGTACTTC. This chain uses TRBV27 with TRBJ2-7; 10 positions match TRBD2. The V segment lost 7 bases and the J segment 7 bases; nucleotides outside the gene matches: 10. The CDR3 loop spans 14 amino acids. CDR1 is MNHEY, CDR2 SMNVEV, per germline (reference sequence).

There are a few counts of this clonotype. The CDR3 DNA is TGTGCCACCAGTGACCCTTCTCTCCTAGCGGGAGGAGGTAATGAGCAGTTCTTC. It yields the protein CATSDPSLLAGGGNEQFF. This sequence joins TRBV24-1 and TRBJ2-5, with TRBD2 matching 11 bases. The J call is uncertain, as TRBJ2-1 better fits the DNA end. Germline CDR1 and CDR2: KGHDR and SFDVKD. The CDR3 extends over 18 amino acids.

The V call is TRBV11-2, the J call TRBJ2-3, with 8 bases matching TRBD2. The length of the CDR3 is 15 residues. The V and J ends lost 5 bases and 6 bases, in that order; junction bases with no gene match: 10. Per germline, CDR1 SGHAT and CDR2 FQNNGV. The CDR3, as DNA: TGTGCCAGCAGCCCTATCGGACTAGCTATCGATACGCAGTATTTT. Its translation is CASSPIGLAIDTQYF.

This clonotype has just a few counts. The chain employs TRBV10-3 and TRBJ1-2, with D unclear. Looked up from germline, CDR1 is ENHRY and CDR2 is SYGVKD. Trimming stripped 3 bases from V and 6 bases from J, with 11 bases between. CDR3 length: 13 residues. The CDR3 DNA is TGTGCCATCAGTGATGACGCACCCCATGGCTACACCTTC. Its translation: CAISDDAPHGYTF.

The gene calls are TRBV7-3 and TRBJ2-5, with D maybe TRBD1 (5 bases). The J call may be faulty, since TRBJ2-7 better matches the DNA end. This CDR3 has 14 residues. CDR1 SGHTA and CDR2 FQGTGA come from the germline V gene. As DNA, the CDR3 is TGTGCCAGCAGCACCGACCCAGGGACCTACGAGCAGTACTTC. Translation: CASSTDPGTYEQYF.

This clonotype was recorded many times. The chain links TRBV7-9 to TRBJ2-1; 10 bases match TRBD1. The CDR3 totals 16 residues. From germline, CDR1 is SEHNR and CDR2 FQNEAQ (reference sequence). Germline trimming cut 5 bases from V and 1 base from J; bases unmatched to any gene: 5. The CDR3 DNA is TGTGCCAGCAGCCCGAGACAGGGGGCGTCCTACAATGAGCAGTTCTTC. Its translation: CASSPRQGASYNEQFF.

The gene calls are TRBV4-2 and TRBJ2-1, with TRBD2 as a possible D gene (5 bases). CDR1 and CDR2 (germline): LGHNA, YNFKEQ. Trimming took 5 bases from V and 3 from J, leaving 11 bases between them. The CDR3 loop spans 14 amino acids. The CDR3 loop reads CASSVSGDYNEQFF. CDR3 DNA sequence: TGTGCCAGCAGCGTCAGCGGAGACTACAATGAGCAGTTCTTC.

This clonotype was picked up a small number of times. The rearrangement joins TRBV29-1 to TRBJ2-6, with D uncertain. This CDR3 has 12 amino acids. Germline CDR1 is SQVTM and CDR2 is ANQGSEA. V dropped 3 bases and J dropped 3 bases, with 3 bases sitting between them. CDR3 protein: CSVEFGANVLTF. CDR3 nucleotides: TGCAGCGTTGAGTTTGGGGCCAACGTCCTGACTTTC. Full variable domain (remainder filled in from reference TRBV29-1 and TRBJ2-6): SAVISQKPSRDICQRGTSLTIQCQVDSQVTMMFWYRQQPGQSLTLIATANQGSEATYESGFVIDKFPISRPNLTFSTLTVSNMSPEDSSIYLCSVEFGANVLTFGAGSRLTVL.

As regards this clonotype: One end of the junction varies from germline; a read error may be responsible. V usage is TRBV7-2 and J usage is TRBJ2-1; 11 bases align to TRBD2. Germline values: CDR1 SGHTA, CDR2 FQGNSA. There are 16 residues in the CDR3. CDR3 in DNA: TGTGCCAGCAGCGTAGCGGGAGGGTCGTCCTACAATGAGCAGTTCTTC. Its translation is CASSVAGGSSYNEQFF. Complete variable domain (other parts from reference TRBV7-2 and TRBJ2-1): GAGVSQSPSNKVTEKGKDVELRCDPISGHTALYWYRQSLGQGLEFLIYFQGNSAPDKSGLPSDRFSAERTGGSVSTLTIQRTQQEDSAVYLCASSVAGGSSYNEQFFGPGTRLTVL.

This clonotype was seen more than once but under ten times. DNA for the CDR3: TGCAGTGCTAGAGATTTCGGAAGGGGCCTAGCGGGGTATCCCCCAGATACGCAGTATTTT. It yields the protein CSARDFGRGLAGYPPDTQYF. The rearrangement joins TRBV20-1 to TRBJ2-3; 9 bases are a match to TRBD2. Germline CDR1 reads DFQATT; CDR2 reads SNEGSKA (reference sequence). The CDR3 has 20 amino acids. V was pared by 0 bases and J by 4 bases, with 20 bases of the junction left unmatched.

CDR3 loop: CASSTRTDSRANVLTF. CDR3 sequence (DNA): TGTGCCAGCAGTACCCGGACGGACAGTAGGGCCAACGTCCTGACTTTC. V usage is TRBV6-1 and J usage is TRBJ2-6; maybe TRBD1 (6 bases). The CDR3 consists of 16 residues. Germline V gene data show CDR1 as MNHNS and CDR2 as SASEGT. Trimming shortened V by 5 bases and J by 5 bases, and 16 bases separated the two germline ends.

This clonotype was picked up a small number of times. The gene calls are TRBV20-1 and TRBJ1-1, with 10 bases lining up with TRBD1. The germline gives CDR1 DFQATT, CDR2 SNEGSKA (reference sequence). Trimming took 0 bases from V and 10 from J; bases not matched to a gene: 14. The length of the CDR3 is 16 residues. CDR3 amino acids: CSAREPDRGIWRGAFF. As DNA, the CDR3 is TGCAGTGCTAGAGAACCGGACAGGGGGATCTGGCGAGGAGCTTTCTTT.

This clonotype was found a few times. J is TRBJ2-5 and V is TRBV10-3; 9 bases agree with TRBD1. The J call may not be correct, given that the DNA end is closer to TRBJ2-7. Germline CDR1 reads ENHRY; CDR2 reads SYGVKD. This CDR3 is 13 amino acids long. In DNA, the CDR3 is TGTGCCGGGGGCGGGACAGGGAACTACGAGCAGTACTTC. This translates into CAGGGTGNYEQYF.

The V gene is TRBV27, the J gene TRBJ1-2; 7 nucleotides align to TRBD1. Germline V CDR1 and CDR2: MNHEY, SMNVEV (reference sequence). With V trimmed by 6 bases and J by 8 bases, 12 bases remained unmatched. This CDR3 spans 14 amino acids. This CDR3 reads CASSLMTGHSGYTF. The DNA of the CDR3 is TGTGCCAGCAGCTTAATGACAGGGCATAGCGGCTACACCTTC.

This clonotype turned up a few times. The chain carries TRBV3-1 and TRBJ2-7; 9 bases map to TRBD2. V lost 1 base and J lost 0; bases outside the gene matches: 4. Germline values: CDR1 LGHDT, CDR2 YNNKEL (reference sequence). CDR3 length: 16 amino acids. The CDR3 loop is CASSQGSGRPSYEQYF. The CDR3 nucleotides are TGTGCCAGCAGCCAAGGTAGCGGGAGACCCTCCTACGAGCAGTACTTC.

Worth noting for this clonotype: One end of the junction fails to match germline, which may point to a read error. This rearrangement joins TRBV7-9 to TRBJ2-7; TRBD1 matches at 7 bases. Germline V gene lookup returns CDR1 SEHNR and CDR2 FQNEAQ (reference sequence). The CDR3 length is 15 residues. The DNA of the CDR3 is TGTGCCTGCAGCCCAATGACAGGGAATTCCTACGAGCAGTACTTC. Its protein product is CACSPMTGNSYEQYF.

This clonotype occurred a few times. The J gene is TRBJ2-4, the V gene TRBV7-6, with D possibly matching TRBD2 (7 bases). Germline V lookup: CDR1 SGHVS, CDR2 FNYEAQ. With 5 bases removed from V and 8 bases from J, the gap between germline ends came to 22 bases. CDR3 length: 16 amino acids. CDR3 loop: CASSPLNGGGGDIQYF. CDR3 sequence (DNA): TGTGCCAGCAGCCCCCTCAATGGGGGCGGGGGAGACATTCAGTACTTC. Supplemented by reference TRBV7-6 and TRBJ2-4, the full variable domain reads GAGVSQSPRYKVTKRGQDVALRCDPISGHVSLYWYRQALGQGPEFLTYFNYEAQQDKSGLPNDRFSAERPEGSISTLTIQRTEQRDSAMYRCASSPLNGGGGDIQYFGAGTRLSVL.

This clonotype was counted ten times or more. V usage is TRBV5-1 and J usage is TRBJ2-3; either TRBD1 or TRBD2 may fit D (5 bases each). CDR3 length equals 14 residues. Germline V gives CDR1 SGHRS, CDR2 YFSETQ. V was clipped by 0 bases and J by 4 bases, with 9 bases between them. The CDR3 region is CASSLEGPPDTQYF. CDR3 DNA: TGCGCCAGCAGCTTGGAGGGACCCCCAGATACGCAGTATTTT.

The gene calls are TRBV12-3 or TRBV12-4 and TRBJ2-1, with D tentatively TRBD2 (6 bases). Trimming took 6 bases from V and 0 from J, leaving 12 bases between them. CDR3 size: 15 residues. CDR3 region: CASRDRGSSYNEQFF. CDR3 sequence (DNA): TGTGCCAGCAGGGATCGGGGGAGCTCCTACAATGAGCAGTTCTTC.

The V gene is TRBV6-4, the J gene TRBJ1-3; D uncertain. Deletions cut 3 bases from V and 4 bases from J, with 10 bases between. The CDR3 loop spans 14 amino acids. Per germline, CDR1 MRHNA and CDR2 SNTAGT. For the CDR3, the DNA is TGTGCCAGCAGTGAGACGGCCTTCGGAAACACCATATATTTT. Translation gives CASSETAFGNTIYF.

This clonotype appeared a few times. V gene TRBV7-2 combines with J gene TRBJ2-5; TRBD2 agrees at 10 bases. The DNA end is a closer match to TRBJ2-1, so the J assignment may be wrong. The CDR3 sequence is 15 residues long. Germline CDR1 is SGHTA and CDR2 is FQGNSA. CDR3 loop: CASSNRLAGTNEQFF. In nucleotides, the CDR3 is TGTGCCAGCAGCAACCGACTAGCGGGTACCAATGAGCAGTTCTTC.

This sequence joins TRBV28 and TRBJ2-7; 7 positions match TRBD1. Germline V gene sequence: CDR1 MDHEN, CDR2 SYDVKM. V was clipped by 3 bases and J by 3 bases; unmatched bases: 5. The CDR3 length is 14 residues. CDR3 DNA: TGTGCCAGCAGTTTTCCGACAGGGTTCTACGAGCAGTACTTC. Its protein is CASSFPTGFYEQYF.

The gene calls are TRBV27 and TRBJ2-7, with TRBD2 matching 13 bases. V shed 3 bases, J shed 6 bases, and the junction held 2 bases outside the gene matches. There are 14 residues in the CDR3. Germline V gene lookup returns CDR1 MNHEY and CDR2 SMNVEV (reference sequence). The CDR3 is CASSLTSGRFEQYF. DNA for the CDR3: TGTGCCAGCAGTTTGACTAGCGGGAGGTTCGAGCAGTACTTC.

There are a few counts of this clonotype. V and J are TRBV6-2 or TRBV6-3 and TRBJ2-6; TRBD2 aligns across 7 bases. The CDR3 is 15 amino acids. Germline V gene data show CDR1 as MNHEY and CDR2 as SVGEGT. V trimming: 5 bases; J trimming: 2 bases; junction bases outside the gene matches: 3. The CDR3 DNA reads as TGTGCCAGCAGTGGACGGGGGGCTGGGGCCAACGTCCTGACTTTC. This gives the protein CASSGRGAGANVLTF.

Comments on this clonotype: The junction differs from germline at one of its ends, possibly a read error. The gene calls are TRBV13 and TRBJ2-6; 9 bases match TRBD2. CDR3 length: 17 residues. Germline-derived CDR1 and CDR2 are PRHDT and FYEKMQ (reference sequence). CDR3 nucleotide sequence: TGTGCCAGCAGCTCGGGAATAGCGGGGGAAGGGGCCAACGCCCTGACTTTC. It codes for CASSSGIAGEGANALTF.